Included here is one T cell receptor (beta chain) sequence, with context. Its target is unknown. Production of TCR cDNA was by 5'RACE template switching, which also added a universal primer site and UMIs. TCRdb analysed the 5' RACE reads with MiXCR anew, one entry per CDR3 protein. The sample has under 300,000 distinct CDR3 sequences; 6.9% are singletons. The record originates from a study of T cells after yellow fever vaccination. For the study at large: When fractions had low cell numbers, they were prepared with SMART-Seq v4 Ultra Low Input. Notes on the study in general: Overall, a small share of clonotypes was seen in both CD4 and CD8 compartments. Post-booster repertoires contained most primary-vaccination clones again (96% CD4, 88% CD8).

The junction had 11 bases not matched to a gene; V was cut back by 5 bases and J by 3 bases. The CDR3 contains 16 residues. The sequencing used CD4+ T cells sorted from PBMCs, collected 15 days after the yellow fever booster vaccination. This TCR came from a young man who received the YFV17D yellow fever vaccine. V usage is TRBV12-3 or TRBV12-4 and J usage is TRBJ2-3; 7 bases align to TRBD2. The CDR3 loop is CASSHSVGGVTDTQYF. The DNA of the CDR3 is TGTGCCAGCAGTCATAGTGTGGGGGGGGTGACAGATACGCAGTATTTT.